This is a list of T cell receptor beta chains from one sample in a study of blood T cell repertoires in COVID-19. Repertoires were generated with immunoSEQ multiplex PCR, while TCRdb's copy carries only in-frame clones and drops some. Of about 290,000 clones in the sample, more than 85% are singletons; the top ten hold about 4.6%. The sample taken for sequencing was peripheral blood. These receptors were collected from a man aged 40-49 years with acute or convalescent COVID-19. Each CDR3 is given with its conserved first and last residue. A D gene is named only where the DNA matches it firmly. Size is omitted from some rows. Given values are once, few, many or a class for expanded clones.

J,size,D,V,CDR3,DNA
TRBJ1-1,few,.,TRBV3-1/TRBV3-2,CASSQGRGTEAFF,TGTGCCAGCAGCCAAGGAAGGGGGACTGAAGCTTTCTTT
TRBJ1-5,.,.,TRBV18,CASSPGEGQPQHF,TGTGCCAGCTCACCAGGGGAGGGTCAGCCCCAGCATTTT
TRBJ1-5,.,TRBD1,TRBV5-8,CASNTGALNQPQHF,TGTGCCAGTAATACAGGGGCACTCAATCAGCCCCAGCATTTT
TRBJ1-3,.,.,TRBV3-1/TRBV3-2,CASSQDWTRGNTIYF,TGTGCCAGCAGCCAAGACTGGACAAGGGGAAACACCATATATTTT
TRBJ1-6,few,TRBD1,TRBV30,CAWRAWTGSSPLHF,TGTGCCTGGAGAGCCTGGACAGGGAGCTCACCCCTCCACTTT
TRBJ2-1,.,TRBD1,TRBV10-3,CAIRPGQDNNEQFF,TGTGCCATCAGGCCGGGACAGGATAACAATGAGCAGTTCTTC
TRBJ1-6,.,.,TRBV10-3,CAITAQALHF,TGTGCCATCACTGCCCAGGCCCTCCACTTT
TRBJ1-1,.,TRBD1,TRBV30,CAWSVLRGPRTEAFF,TGTGCCTGGAGTGTACTCAGGGGGCCGCGCACTGAAGCTTTCTTT
TRBJ2-2,.,.,TRBV7-6,CASSLESRGANTGELFF,TGTGCCAGCAGCTTAGAGTCTAGGGGTGCGAACACCGGGGAGCTGTTTTTT
TRBJ1-2,.,.,TRBV10-2,CASKARGGHLSYGYTF,TGCGCCAGCAAGGCTCGGGGGGGACACCTTAGTTATGGCTACACCTTC
TRBJ1-2,.,TRBD1,TRBV9,CASRGQGYGYTF,TGTGCCAGCAGGGGACAGGGCTATGGCTACACCTTC
TRBJ1-5,.,.,TRBV6-6,CASTSGQPQHF,TGTGCCAGCACCTCCGGGCAGCCCCAGCATTTT
TRBJ1-2,.,.,TRBV19,CASSIGSGAGYTF,TGTGCCAGTAGTATAGGATCAGGGGCGGGCTACACCTTC
TRBJ1-2,.,.,TRBV18,CASSPSSGEARYGYTF,TGTGCCAGCTCACCATCGTCCGGGGAAGCGCGGTATGGCTACACCTTC
TRBJ1-5,.,.,TRBV4-1,CASSQAGQKDQPQHF,TGCGCCAGCAGCCAAGCTGGGCAGAAAGATCAGCCCCAGCATTTT
TRBJ1-3,.,.,TRBV13,CASSRLLQGAGNTIYF,TGTGCCAGCAGCCGACTCCTACAGGGTGCTGGAAACACCATATATTTT
TRBJ1-2,.,TRBD1,TRBV19,CASTPGQEAYGYTF,TGTGCCAGTACCCCCGGACAGGAGGCCTATGGCTACACCTTC
TRBJ1-6,.,TRBD1,TRBV30,CARGQYDSPLHF,TGTGCCCGGGGACAGTACGATTCACCCCTCCACTTT
TRBJ2-7,.,.,TRBV12-3/TRBV12-4,CASRGAGFYEQYF,TGTGCCAGCAGGGGCGCAGGGTTCTACGAGCAGTACTTC
TRBJ1-2,.,TRBD1,TRBV9,CASSPTGTNYGYTF,TGTGCCAGCAGCCCGACAGGGACTAACTATGGCTACACCTTC
TRBJ1-2,.,.,TRBV12-3/TRBV12-4,CASRSAGLYGYTF,TGTGCCAGCCGCTCGGCCGGACTGTATGGCTACACCTTC
TRBJ2-1,few,.,TRBV7-3,CASSSDSSYNEQFF,TGTGCCAGCAGCTCGGACAGCTCCTACAATGAGCAGTTCTTC
TRBJ2-1,.,TRBD1,TRBV6-1,CASSEGQGVSKQFF,TGTGCCAGCAGTGAAGGGCAGGGGGTATCGAAGCAGTTCTTC
TRBJ2-3,.,.,TRBV3-1/TRBV3-2,CASTRSLGGGTDTQYF,TGTGCCAGCACCAGATCCCTAGGGGGGGGCACAGATACGCAGTATTTT
TRBJ1-5,.,.,TRBV7-8,CASRPGGGNQPQHF,TGTGCCAGCAGACCGGGAGGCGGGAATCAGCCCCAGCATTTT
TRBJ2-7,.,.,TRBV24-1,CATSDPGTEQYF,TGTGCCACCAGTGATCCGGGTACCGAGCAGTACTTC
TRBJ2-4,.,TRBD1,TRBV5-4,CASSNPGQAYIQYF,TGTGCCAGCAGCAATCCGGGACAGGCTTACATTCAGTACTTC
TRBJ1-2,.,TRBD1,TRBV28,CAILQGASGYTF,TGTGCCATCTTACAGGGGGCATCCGGCTACACCTTC
TRBJ2-1,.,TRBD1,TRBV2,CASSVGQINEQFF,TGTGCCAGCAGTGTGGGACAGATCAATGAGCAGTTCTTC
TRBJ2-7,.,TRBD2,TRBV19,CASSIGTSGVSYEQYF,TGTGCCAGTAGTATTGGGACTAGCGGGGTTTCCTACGAGCAGTACTTC
TRBJ1-3,.,TRBD1,TRBV3-1/TRBV3-2,CASSLGTGAGNTIYF,TGTGCCAGCAGCCTTGGGACAGGGGCAGGAAACACCATATATTTT
TRBJ2-2,.,.,TRBV30,CAWRGLAGGTGELFF,TGTGCCTGGAGAGGGCTAGCCGGTGGCACCGGGGAGCTGTTTTTT
TRBJ1-1,.,TRBD1,TRBV29-1,CSARQGRNTEAFF,TGCAGCGCCCGACAGGGACGGAACACTGAAGCTTTCTTT
TRBJ1-6,.,.,TRBV3-1/TRBV3-2,CASSQDSATSGTLHF,TGTGCCAGCAGCCAAGACAGTGCCACTTCGGGGACCCTCCACTTT
TRBJ1-1,.,.,TRBV6-1,CASSEIANTEAFF,TGTGCCAGCAGTGAAATAGCGAACACTGAAGCTTTCTTT
TRBJ2-7,.,TRBD1,TRBV4-1,CASSPDRGPYEQYF,TGCGCCAGCAGTCCGGACAGGGGTCCCTACGAGCAGTACTTC
TRBJ1-6,.,.,TRBV27,CASTSVYNSPLHF,TGTGCCAGCACATCGGTATATAATTCACCCCTCCACTTT
TRBJ1-5,.,.,TRBV6-5,CASSYGAENQPQHF,TGTGCCAGCAGTTACGGGGCAGAAAATCAGCCCCAGCATTTT
TRBJ2-7,.,TRBD1,TRBV5-8,CASSLKGTGVYEQYF,TGTGCCAGCAGCTTGAAGGGGACAGGGGTATACGAGCAGTACTTC
TRBJ2-3,.,.,TRBV3-1/TRBV3-2,CASSQVKRVDTQYF,TGTGCCAGCAGCCAAGTTAAGCGCGTAGATACGCAGTATTTT
TRBJ1-4,.,TRBD1,TRBV10-3,CAISQPGQDNEKLFF,TGTGCCATCAGTCAACCGGGACAGGATAATGAAAAACTGTTTTTT
TRBJ1-1,.,.,TRBV7-9,CASLHLGRSVNTEAFF,TGTGCCAGCCTGCATCTGGGTCGGAGCGTGAACACTGAAGCTTTCTTT
TRBJ1-1,.,.,TRBV4-2,CASSQDLRGEDTEAFF,TGTGCCAGCAGCCAAGATCTGCGGGGGGAGGACACTGAAGCTTTCTTT
TRBJ2-7,.,TRBD1,TRBV14,CASSRDRASSYEQYF,TGTGCCAGCAGCCGCGACAGGGCCAGCTCCTACGAGCAGTACTTC
TRBJ1-1,.,.,TRBV4-2,CASSQGTVPPEAFF,TGTGCCAGCAGCCAAGGGACAGTCCCCCCTGAAGCTTTCTTT
TRBJ2-7,few,.,TRBV6-5,CASNLGAIGSYEQYF,TGTGCCAGCAATTTAGGAGCGATTGGCTCCTACGAGCAGTACTTC
TRBJ2-1,.,TRBD2,TRBV6-5,CASSYPLAGGHVEQFF,TGTGCCAGCAGTTATCCTCTAGCGGGGGGGCATGTTGAGCAGTTCTTC
TRBJ2-7,.,.,TRBV10-1,CASSEVRAGEQYF,TGCGCCAGCAGTGAAGTCAGGGCCGGCGAGCAGTACTTC
TRBJ1-2,.,TRBD1,TRBV7-3,CASSLNGRGDYGYTF,TGTGCCAGCAGCTTAAACGGCAGGGGGGACTATGGCTACACCTTC
TRBJ2-1,.,.,TRBV3-1/TRBV3-2,CASSPGLATYNEQFF,TGTGCCAGCAGCCCCGGTTTAGCTACGTACAATGAGCAGTTCTTC
TRBJ1-3,.,.,TRBV21-1,CASSKASGRSGNTIYF,TGTGCCAGCAGCAAAGCGTCAGGGCGCTCTGGAAACACCATATATTTT
TRBJ2-7,once,.,TRBV5-4,CASSLGTGTLPYEQYF,TGTGCCAGCAGCTTGGGGACCGGGACACTACCCTACGAGCAGTACTTC
TRBJ1-4,.,.,TRBV5-5,CASSLVSQGITEKLFF,TGTGCCAGCAGCTTAGTTTCCCAGGGGATCACTGAAAAACTGTTTTTT
TRBJ1-3,.,.,TRBV15,CATSRDRGSGNTIYF,TGTGCCACCAGCAGAGACAGGGGAAGTGGAAACACCATATATTTT